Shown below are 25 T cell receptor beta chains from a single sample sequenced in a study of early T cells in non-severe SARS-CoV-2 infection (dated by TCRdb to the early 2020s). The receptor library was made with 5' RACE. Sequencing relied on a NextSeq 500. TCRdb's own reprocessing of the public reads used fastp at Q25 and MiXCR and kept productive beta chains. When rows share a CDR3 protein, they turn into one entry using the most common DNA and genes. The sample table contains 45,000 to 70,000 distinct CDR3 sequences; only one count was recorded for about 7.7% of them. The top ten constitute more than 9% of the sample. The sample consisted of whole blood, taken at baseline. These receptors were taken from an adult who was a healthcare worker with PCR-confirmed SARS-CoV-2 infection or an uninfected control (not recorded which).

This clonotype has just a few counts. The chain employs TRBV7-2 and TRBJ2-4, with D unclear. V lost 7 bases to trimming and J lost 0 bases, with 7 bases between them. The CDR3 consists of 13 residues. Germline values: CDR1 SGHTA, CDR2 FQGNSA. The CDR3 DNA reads TGTGCCAGCAAAGGGATAGCCAAAAACATTCAGTACTTC. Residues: CASKGIAKNIQYF.

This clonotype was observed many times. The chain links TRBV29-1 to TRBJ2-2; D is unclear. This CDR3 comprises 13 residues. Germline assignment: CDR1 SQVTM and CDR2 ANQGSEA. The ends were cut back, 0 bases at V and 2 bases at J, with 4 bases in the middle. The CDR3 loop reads CSVEDINTGELFF. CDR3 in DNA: TGCAGCGTTGAAGACATAAACACCGGGGAGCTGTTTTTT.

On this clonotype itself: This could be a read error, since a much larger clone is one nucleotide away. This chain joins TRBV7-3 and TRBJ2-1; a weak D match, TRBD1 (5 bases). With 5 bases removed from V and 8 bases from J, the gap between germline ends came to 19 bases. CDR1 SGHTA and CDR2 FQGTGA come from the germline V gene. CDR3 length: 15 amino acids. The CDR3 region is CASSPGRTGVDEQFF. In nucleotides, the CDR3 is TGTGCCAGCAGCCCAGGGCGAACGGGTGTCGATGAGCAGTTCTTC.

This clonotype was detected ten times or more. Here the CDR3 reads CSASALAGGPYEQYF. CDR3 coding DNA: TGCAGTGCTAGTGCGCTAGCGGGAGGGCCATACGAGCAGTACTTC. The chain combines TRBV20-1 with TRBJ2-7; 12 nucleotides match TRBD2. Germline assignment: CDR1 DFQATT and CDR2 SNEGSKA (reference sequence). V lost 3 bases and J lost 4; bases outside the gene matches: 7. The CDR3 has 15 amino acids.

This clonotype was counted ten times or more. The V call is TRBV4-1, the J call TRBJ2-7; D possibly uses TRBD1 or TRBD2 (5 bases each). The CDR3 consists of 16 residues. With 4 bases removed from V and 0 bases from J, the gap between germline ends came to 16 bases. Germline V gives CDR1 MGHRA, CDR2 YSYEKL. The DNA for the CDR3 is TGCGCCAGCAGCCCCTCCGGGACGGGAAGCTCCTACGAGCAGTACTTC. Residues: CASSPSGTGSSYEQYF.

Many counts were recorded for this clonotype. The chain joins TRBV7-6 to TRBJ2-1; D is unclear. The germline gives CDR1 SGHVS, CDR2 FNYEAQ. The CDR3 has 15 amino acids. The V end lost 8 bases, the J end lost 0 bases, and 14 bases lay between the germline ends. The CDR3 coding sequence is TGTGCCAGCCGACTGGGCCCTAGCTCCTACAATGAGCAGTTCTTC. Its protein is CASRLGPSSYNEQFF.

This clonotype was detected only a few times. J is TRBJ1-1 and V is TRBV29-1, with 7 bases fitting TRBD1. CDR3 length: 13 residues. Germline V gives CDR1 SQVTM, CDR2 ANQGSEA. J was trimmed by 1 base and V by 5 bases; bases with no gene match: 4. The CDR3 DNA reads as TGCAGCGTTACCAGACAGGGGAACACTGAAGCTTTCTTT. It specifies CSVTRQGNTEAFF.

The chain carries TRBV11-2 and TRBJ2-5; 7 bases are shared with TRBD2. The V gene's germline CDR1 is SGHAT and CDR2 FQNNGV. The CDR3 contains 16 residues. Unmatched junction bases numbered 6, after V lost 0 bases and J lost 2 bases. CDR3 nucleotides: TGTGCCAGCAGCTTAGATCGGCGGGAGTTACAAGAGACCCAGTACTTC. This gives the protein CASSLDRRELQETQYF.

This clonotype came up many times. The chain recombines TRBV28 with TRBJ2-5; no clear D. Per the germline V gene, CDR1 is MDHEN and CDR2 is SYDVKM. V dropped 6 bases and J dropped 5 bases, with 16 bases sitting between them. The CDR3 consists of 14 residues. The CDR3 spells CASRSDVRVETQYF. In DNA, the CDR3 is TGTGCCAGCAGGTCGGATGTTCGCGTGGAGACCCAGTACTTC. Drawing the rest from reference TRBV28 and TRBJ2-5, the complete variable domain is DVKVTQSSRYLVKRTGEKVFLECVQDMDHENMFWYRQDPGLGLRLIYFSYDVKMKEKGDIPEGYSVSREKKERFSLILESASTNQTSMYLCASRSDVRVETQYFGPGTRLLVL.

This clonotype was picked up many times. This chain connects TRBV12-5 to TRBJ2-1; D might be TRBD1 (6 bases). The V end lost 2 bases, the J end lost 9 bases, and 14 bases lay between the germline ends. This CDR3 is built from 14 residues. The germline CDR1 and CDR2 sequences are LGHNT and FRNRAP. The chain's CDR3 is CASGLSWTESEQFF. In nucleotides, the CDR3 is TGTGCTAGTGGTTTGTCCTGGACAGAGAGTGAGCAGTTCTTC.

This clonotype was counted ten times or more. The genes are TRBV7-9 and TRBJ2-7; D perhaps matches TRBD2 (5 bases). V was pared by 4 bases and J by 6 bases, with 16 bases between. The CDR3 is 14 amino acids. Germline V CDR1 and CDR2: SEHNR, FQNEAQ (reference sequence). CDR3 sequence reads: CASSSEARTVEQYF. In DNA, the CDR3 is TGTGCCAGCAGCTCGGAGGCGAGGACGGTCGAGCAGTACTTC.

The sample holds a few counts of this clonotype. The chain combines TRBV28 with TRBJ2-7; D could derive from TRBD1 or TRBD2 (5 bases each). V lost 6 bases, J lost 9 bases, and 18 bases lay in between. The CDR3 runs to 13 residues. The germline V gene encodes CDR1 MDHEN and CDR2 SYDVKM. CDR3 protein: CASSPRGVMGQYF. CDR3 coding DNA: TGTGCCAGCAGCCCCAGAGGGGTTATGGGGCAGTACTTC. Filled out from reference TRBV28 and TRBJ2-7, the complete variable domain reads DVKVTQSSRYLVKRTGEKVFLECVQDMDHENMFWYRQDPGLGLRLIYFSYDVKMKEKGDIPEGYSVSREKKERFSLILESASTNQTSMYLCASSPRGVMGQYFGPGTRLTVT.

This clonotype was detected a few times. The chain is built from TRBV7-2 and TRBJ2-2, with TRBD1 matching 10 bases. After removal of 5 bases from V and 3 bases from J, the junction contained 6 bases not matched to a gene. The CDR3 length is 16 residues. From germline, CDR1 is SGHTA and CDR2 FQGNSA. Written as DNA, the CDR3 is TGTGCCAGCAGCGCGACAGGGGGCTTGTACACCGGGGAGCTGTTTTTT. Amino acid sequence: CASSATGGLYTGELFF.

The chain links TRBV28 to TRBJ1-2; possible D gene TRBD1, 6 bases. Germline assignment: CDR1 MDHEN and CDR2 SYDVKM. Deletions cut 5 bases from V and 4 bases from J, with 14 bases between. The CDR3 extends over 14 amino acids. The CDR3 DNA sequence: TGTGCCAGCAGTGCACAGGGAGTCCGCTATGGCTACACCTTC. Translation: CASSAQGVRYGYTF.

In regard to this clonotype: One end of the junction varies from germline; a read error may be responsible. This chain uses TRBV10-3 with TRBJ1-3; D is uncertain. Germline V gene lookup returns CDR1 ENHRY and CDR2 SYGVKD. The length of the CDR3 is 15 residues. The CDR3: CAISEGGFSENTIYF. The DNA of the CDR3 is TGTGCCATCAGTGAGGGCGGATTCTCTGAAAACACCATATATTTT.

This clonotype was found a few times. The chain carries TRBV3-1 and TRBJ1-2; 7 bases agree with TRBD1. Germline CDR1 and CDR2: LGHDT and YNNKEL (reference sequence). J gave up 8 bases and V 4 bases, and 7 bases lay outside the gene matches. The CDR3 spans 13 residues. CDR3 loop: CASSRETGYGYTF. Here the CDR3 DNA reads TGTGCCAGCAGCCGGGAGACAGGGTACGGCTACACCTTC.

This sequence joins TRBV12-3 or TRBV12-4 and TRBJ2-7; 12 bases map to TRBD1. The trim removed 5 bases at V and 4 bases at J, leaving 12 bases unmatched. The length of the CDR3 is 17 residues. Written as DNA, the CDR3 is TGTGCCAGCAGTCCGGGACAGGGGGCCCAAAATCCATACGAGCAGTACTTC. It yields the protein CASSPGQGAQNPYEQYF.

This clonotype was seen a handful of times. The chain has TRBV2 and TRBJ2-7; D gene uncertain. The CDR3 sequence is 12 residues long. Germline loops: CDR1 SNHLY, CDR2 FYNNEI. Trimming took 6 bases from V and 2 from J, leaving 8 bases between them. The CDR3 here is CASRGDPYEQYF. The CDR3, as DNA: TGTGCCAGCAGAGGAGATCCCTACGAGCAGTACTTC.

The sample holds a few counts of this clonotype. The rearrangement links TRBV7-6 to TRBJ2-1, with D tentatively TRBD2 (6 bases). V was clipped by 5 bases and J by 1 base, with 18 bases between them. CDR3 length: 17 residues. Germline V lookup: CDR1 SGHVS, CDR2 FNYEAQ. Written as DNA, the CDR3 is TGTGCCAGCAGCCCGACTTATGGGGCGGGATCCTACAATGAGCAGTTCTTC. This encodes CASSPTYGAGSYNEQFF.

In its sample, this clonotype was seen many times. For the CDR3, the DNA is TGCAGTGCTAGACAGCCGAAGGGCACTGAAGCTTTCTTT. Translation gives CSARQPKGTEAFF. The chain uses TRBV20-1 and TRBJ1-1; D not resolved. The CDR3 has 13 amino acids. The germline CDR1 and CDR2 sequences are DFQATT and SNEGSKA (reference sequence). Trimming shortened V by 2 bases and J by 4 bases, and 11 bases separated the two germline ends.

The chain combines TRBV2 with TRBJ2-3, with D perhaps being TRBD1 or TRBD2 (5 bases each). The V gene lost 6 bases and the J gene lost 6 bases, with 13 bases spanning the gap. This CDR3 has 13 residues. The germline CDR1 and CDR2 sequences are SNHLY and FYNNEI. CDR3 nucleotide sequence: TGTGCCAGCAGCCGGGACCTTGGCGATACGCAGTATTTT. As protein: CASSRDLGDTQYF.

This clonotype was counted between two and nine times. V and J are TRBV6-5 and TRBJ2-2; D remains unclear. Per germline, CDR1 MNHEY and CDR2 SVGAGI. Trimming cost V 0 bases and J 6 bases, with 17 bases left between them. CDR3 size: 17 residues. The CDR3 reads CASSYSSLVGVPGELFF. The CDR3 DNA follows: TGTGCCAGCAGTTACTCATCGTTGGTCGGCGTCCCCGGGGAGCTGTTTTTT.

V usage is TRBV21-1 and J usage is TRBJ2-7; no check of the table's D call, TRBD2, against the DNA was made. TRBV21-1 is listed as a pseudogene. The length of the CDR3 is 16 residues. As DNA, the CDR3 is TGTGCCAGCAGCAAAGAAACCCGGGACTGCGGTTACGAGCAGTACTTC. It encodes CASSKETRDCGYEQYF.

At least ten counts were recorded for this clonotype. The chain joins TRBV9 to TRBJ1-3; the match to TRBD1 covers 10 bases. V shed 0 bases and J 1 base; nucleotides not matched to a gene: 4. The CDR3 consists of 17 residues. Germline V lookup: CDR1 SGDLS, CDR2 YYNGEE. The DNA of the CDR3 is TGTGCCAGCAGCGTAGCGGGACAGGGGCGGTCTGGAAACACCATATATTTT. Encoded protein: CASSVAGQGRSGNTIYF. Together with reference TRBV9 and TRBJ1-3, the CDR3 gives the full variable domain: DSGVTQTPKHLITATGQRVTLRCSPRSGDLSVYWYQQSLDQGLQFLIQYYNGEERAKGNILERFSAQQFPDLHSELNLSSLELGDSALYFCASSVAGQGRSGNTIYFGEGSWLTVV.

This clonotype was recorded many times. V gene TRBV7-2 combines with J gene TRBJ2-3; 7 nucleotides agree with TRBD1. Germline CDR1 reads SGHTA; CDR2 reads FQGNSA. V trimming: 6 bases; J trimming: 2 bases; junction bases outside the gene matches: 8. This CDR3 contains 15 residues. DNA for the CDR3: TGTGCCAGCAGTTCCGGGACAGCGATCACAGATACGCAGTATTTT. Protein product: CASSSGTAITDTQYF.